A selection of T cell receptor beta chains follows, all from one sample in a study of shared clonotypes between healthy human individuals. Sequencing was performed with immunoSEQ multiplex PCR; in TCRdb, only in-frame clones are kept and a portion is missing. The table lists fewer than 600,000 clones, around 78% of them singletons, with 9.5% to 15% in the top ten. The sequencing sample was made of PBMCs. The receptors come from a woman in her thirties or forties in good health. Some clones in this sample may be carry-over from other donors' samples. CDR3s include the opening cysteine and the closing phenylalanine or tryptophan. The D gene is left open where the match is weak.

V: TRBV4-1
J: TRBJ2-1
D: NA
CDR3: CASSQYIYNEQFF

V: TRBV9
J: TRBJ2-7
D: NA
CDR3: CASSARPNGDEQYF

V: TRBV2
J: TRBJ1-6
D: NA
CDR3: CASSAEASPLHF

V: TRBV10-3
J: TRBJ2-5
D: TRBD2
CDR3: CAISLAGEETQYF

V: TRBV4-2
J: TRBJ2-1
D: TRBD2
CDR3: CASSQGLADSYNEQFF

V: TRBV7-3
J: TRBJ2-1
D: TRBD2
CDR3: CASSAGTTRNEQFF

V: TRBV30
J: TRBJ1-4
D: NA
CDR3: CAWRRGVSEKLFF

V: TRBV27
J: TRBJ2-2
D: NA
CDR3: CASSSTGELFF

V: TRBV2
J: TRBJ2-1
D: TRBD2
CDR3: CASRWLAGVSEQFF

V: TRBV11-3
J: TRBJ2-1
D: NA
CDR3: CASSHGTVDDNEQFF

V: TRBV18
J: TRBJ1-1
D: NA
CDR3: CASSLHTNTEAFF

V: TRBV12-1
J: TRBJ2-1
D: NA
CDR3: CASSIGLVGEQFF